The 12 T cell receptor beta chains below were found in one sample sequenced in a study of blood T cell repertoires in COVID-19. The table came from immunoSEQ multiplex PCR; TCRdb's copy has only in-frame clones and leaves some out. The sample shows about 69,000 clones, around 83% of them seen only once. What was sequenced was peripheral blood. Source of these receptors: an elderly woman with acute or convalescent COVID-19.

The V gene is TRBV6-5, the J gene TRBJ2-3; 8 nucleotides line up with TRBD2. CDR1 is MNHEY and CDR2 is SVGAGI in the germline V gene. Germline trimming cut 6 bases from V and 8 bases from J; bases unmatched to any gene: 7. This CDR3 contains 13 residues. The CDR3 nucleotides read TGTGCCAGCAGGAACGGACTAGCAAGTACGCAGTATTTT. It codes for CASRNGLASTQYF.

The genes are TRBV12-5 and TRBJ1-4; TRBD1 is a possible D gene (6 bases). The CDR3 is made up of 16 amino acids. Germline V gene data show CDR1 as LGHNT and CDR2 as FRNRAP. Trimming shortened V by 1 base and J by 8 bases, and 17 bases separated the two germline ends. In DNA, the CDR3 is TGTGCTAGTGGTTTGGCCCAGGGGCCAATAATGGAAAAACTGTTTTTT. It translates to CASGLAQGPIMEKLFF.

This chain uses TRBV10-1 with TRBJ2-2, with 7 bases that match TRBD1. In germline, CDR1 is WNHNN, CDR2 SYGVQD (reference sequence). Germline trimming cut 3 bases from V and 7 bases from J; bases unmatched to any gene: 8. The CDR3 spans 15 residues. Here the CDR3 reads CASSERGRGIGELFF. The CDR3, as DNA: TGCGCCAGCAGTGAAAGGGGCAGGGGGATCGGGGAGCTGTTTTTT.

This rearrangement joins TRBV7-2 to TRBJ2-1; 7 bases map to TRBD2. V trimming: 5 bases; J trimming: 1 base; junction bases outside the gene matches: 5. Germline V lookup: CDR1 SGHTA, CDR2 FQGNSA. CDR3 length equals 15 residues. CDR3 nucleotides: TGTGCCAGCAGCGAGCGGGGATCGTCCTACAATGAGCAGTTCTTC. It encodes CASSERGSSYNEQFF. Combining the CDR3 with reference TRBV7-2 and TRBJ2-1 gives the whole variable domain GAGVSQSPSNKVTEKGKDVELRCDPISGHTALYWYRQSLGQGLEFLIYFQGNSAPDKSGLPSDRFSAERTGGSVSTLTIQRTQQEDSAVYLCASSERGSSYNEQFFGPGTRLTVL.

The rearrangement links TRBV6-6 to TRBJ2-2, with TRBD1 matching over 9 bases. The length of the CDR3 is 15 residues. The trim removed 4 bases at V and 6 bases at J, leaving 6 bases unmatched. Germline CDR1 MNHNY, CDR2 SVGAGI (reference sequence). The CDR3 sequence: CASSFGTGFSGELFF. CDR3 coding DNA: TGTGCCAGCAGTTTTGGGACAGGGTTTTCCGGGGAGCTGTTTTTT.

The chain links TRBV5-1 to TRBJ2-3; 7 bases line up with TRBD1. Trimming removed 4 bases from V and 4 bases from J; junction bases left unmatched: 6. The CDR3 consists of 14 residues. Germline V CDR1 and CDR2: SGHRS, YFSETQ. The CDR3, as DNA: TGCGCCAGCAGCAGAGGACAGGCGGCAGATACGCAGTATTTT. Its protein is CASSRGQAADTQYF.

The rearrangement joins TRBV11-1 to TRBJ2-5; 13 positions agree with TRBD2. This CDR3 spans 16 amino acids. Germline loops: CDR1 SGHAT, CDR2 FQDESV (reference sequence). Trimming at V came to 1 base and at J to 2 bases, leaving 1 base not matched to a gene. CDR3 region: CASSLGTSGGQETQYF. For the CDR3, the DNA is TGTGCCAGCAGCTTAGGGACTAGCGGGGGACAAGAGACCCAGTACTTC.

The chain links TRBV6-6 to TRBJ1-1; a weak D match, TRBD1 (6 bases). V was clipped by 7 bases and J by 1 base, with 13 bases between them. The V gene's germline CDR1 is MNHNY and CDR2 SVGAGI (reference sequence). The CDR3 loop spans 14 amino acids. Here the CDR3 DNA reads TGTGCCAGCAAGACGGACAGAGCGAACACTGAAGCTTTCTTT. This encodes CASKTDRANTEAFF.

In its sample, this clone was seen a few times. This chain links TRBV11-2 with TRBJ2-6; 9 nucleotides agree with TRBD1. Trimming cost V 4 bases and J 10 bases; bases outside gene matches: 5. The V gene's germline CDR1 is SGHAT and CDR2 FQNNGV. The CDR3 runs 14 residues. The CDR3 coding sequence is TGTGCCAGCAGCTCCTTGGGACAGGGTAACGTCCTGACTTTC. Its protein is CASSSLGQGNVLTF.

The V and J genes are TRBV19 and TRBJ1-2, with 8 bases lining up with TRBD1. The CDR3 loop spans 13 amino acids. The V gene end was trimmed by 5 bases and the J gene end by 4 bases; junction bases not matched to a gene: 3. Germline V CDR1 and CDR2: LNHDA, SQIVND (reference sequence). The CDR3 spells CASSAGGGYGYTF. Written as DNA, the CDR3 is TGTGCCAGTAGTGCAGGGGGCGGCTATGGCTACACCTTC.

The V call is TRBV3-1 (or the pseudogene TRBV3-2), the J call TRBJ1-1, with a tentative D call TRBD1 (6 bases). V was shortened by 1 base and J by 11 bases, with 11 bases between the two germline ends. Per germline, CDR1 LGHDT and CDR2 YNNKEL (reference sequence). This CDR3 is 12 amino acids long. CDR3 sequence: CASSQAGVKAFF. CDR3 coding DNA: TGTGCCAGCAGCCAAGCAGGGGTTAAGGCTTTCTTT.

J is TRBJ1-5 and V is TRBV29-1; 10 bases agree with TRBD1. This CDR3 has 16 residues. V was clipped by 4 bases and J by 0 bases; unmatched bases: 6. The germline gives CDR1 SQVTM, CDR2 ANQGSEA. The CDR3 protein is CSVGQGAIISNQPQHF. Written as DNA, the CDR3 is TGCAGCGTTGGACAGGGGGCCATTATTAGCAATCAGCCCCAGCATTTT.